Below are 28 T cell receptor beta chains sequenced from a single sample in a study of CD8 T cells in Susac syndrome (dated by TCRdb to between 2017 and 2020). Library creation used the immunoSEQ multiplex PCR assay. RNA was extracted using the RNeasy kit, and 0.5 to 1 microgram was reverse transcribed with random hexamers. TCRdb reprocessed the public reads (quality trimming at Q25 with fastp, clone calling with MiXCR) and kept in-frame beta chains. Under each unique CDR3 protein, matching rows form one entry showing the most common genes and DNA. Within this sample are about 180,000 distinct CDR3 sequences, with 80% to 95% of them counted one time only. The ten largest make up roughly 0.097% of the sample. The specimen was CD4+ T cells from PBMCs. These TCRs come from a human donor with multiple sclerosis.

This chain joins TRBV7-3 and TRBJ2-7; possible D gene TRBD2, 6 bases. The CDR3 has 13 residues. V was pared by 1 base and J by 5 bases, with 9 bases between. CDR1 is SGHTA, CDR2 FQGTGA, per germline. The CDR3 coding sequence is TGTGCCAGCAGCTTAATACCGGGGGACGAGCAGTACTTC. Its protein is CASSLIPGDEQYF.

CDR3 protein: CASSYGAAQFF. The CDR3 coding sequence is TGTGCCAGCAGCTACGGAGCCGCGCAGTTCTTC. The V call is TRBV5-6, the J call TRBJ2-1; no clear D. The CDR3 runs to 11 residues. Germline CDR1 is SGHDT and CDR2 is YYEEEE. V was trimmed by 3 bases and J by 12 bases, leaving 10 bases between them.

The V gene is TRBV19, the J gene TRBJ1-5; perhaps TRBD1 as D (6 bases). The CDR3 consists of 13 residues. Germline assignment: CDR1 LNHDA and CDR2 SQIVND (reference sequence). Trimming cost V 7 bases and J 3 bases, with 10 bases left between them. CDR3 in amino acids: CASTGQYNQPQHF. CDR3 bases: TGTGCCAGTACCGGACAGTACAATCAGCCCCAGCATTTT.

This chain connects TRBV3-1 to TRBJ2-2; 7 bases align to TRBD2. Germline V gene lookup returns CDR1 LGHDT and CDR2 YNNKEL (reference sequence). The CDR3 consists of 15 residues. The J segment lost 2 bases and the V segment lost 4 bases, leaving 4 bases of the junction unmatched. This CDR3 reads CASSRAGRNTGELFF. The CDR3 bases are TGTGCCAGCAGCCGAGCGGGGCGTAACACCGGGGAGCTGTTTTTT.

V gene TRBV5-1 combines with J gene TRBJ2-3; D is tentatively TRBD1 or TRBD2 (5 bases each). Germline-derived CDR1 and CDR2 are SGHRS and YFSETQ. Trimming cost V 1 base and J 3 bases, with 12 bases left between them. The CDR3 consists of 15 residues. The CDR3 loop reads CASSLTGPFTDTQYF. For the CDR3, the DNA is TGCGCCAGCAGCTTGACGGGACCGTTTACAGATACGCAGTATTTT.

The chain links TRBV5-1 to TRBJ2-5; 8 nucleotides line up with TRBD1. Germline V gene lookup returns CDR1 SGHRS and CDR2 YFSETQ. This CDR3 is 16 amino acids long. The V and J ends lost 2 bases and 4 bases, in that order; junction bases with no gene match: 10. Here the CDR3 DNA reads TGCGCCAGCAGCTTCTACCCCGGGACAGGTGTAGAGACCCAGTACTTC. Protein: CASSFYPGTGVETQYF.

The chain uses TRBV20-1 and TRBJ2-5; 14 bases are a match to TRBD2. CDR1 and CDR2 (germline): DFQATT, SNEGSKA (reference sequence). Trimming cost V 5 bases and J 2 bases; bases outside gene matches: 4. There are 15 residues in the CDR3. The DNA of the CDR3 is TGCAGTGCTGCGGGACTAGCGGGGGCTCAAGAGACCCAGTACTTC. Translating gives CSAAGLAGAQETQYF.

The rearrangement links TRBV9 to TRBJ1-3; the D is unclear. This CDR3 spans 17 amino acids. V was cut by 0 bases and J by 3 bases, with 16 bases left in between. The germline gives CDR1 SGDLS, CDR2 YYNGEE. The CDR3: CASSVEDLRLLGNTIYF. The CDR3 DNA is TGTGCCAGCAGCGTAGAAGATTTGAGACTGCTTGGAAACACCATATATTTT.

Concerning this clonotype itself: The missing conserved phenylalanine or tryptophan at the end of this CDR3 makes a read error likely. The CDR3 coding sequence is TGTGCCAGTAGTTTTCAGGATAGCAATCAGCCCCAGCATTTG. Protein sequence: CASSFQDSNQPQHL. The chain combines TRBV19 with TRBJ1-5; no clear D. V shed 5 bases and J shed 0 bases, with 8 bases lying between them. This CDR3 has 14 amino acids. Germline CDR1 and CDR2: LNHDA and SQIVND (reference sequence).

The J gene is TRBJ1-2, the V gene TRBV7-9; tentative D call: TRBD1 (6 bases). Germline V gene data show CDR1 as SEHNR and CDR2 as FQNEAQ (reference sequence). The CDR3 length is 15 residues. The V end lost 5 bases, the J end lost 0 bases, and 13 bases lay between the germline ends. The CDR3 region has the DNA TGTGCCAGCAGCGTCCGGGACACTACTAACTATGGCTACACCTTC. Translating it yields CASSVRDTTNYGYTF.

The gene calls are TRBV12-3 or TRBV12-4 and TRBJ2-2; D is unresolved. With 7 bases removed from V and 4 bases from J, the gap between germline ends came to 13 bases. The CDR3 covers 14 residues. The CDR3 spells CASTGPPTTGELFF. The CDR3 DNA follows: TGTGCCAGCACTGGCCCCCCGACCACCGGGGAGCTGTTTTTT.

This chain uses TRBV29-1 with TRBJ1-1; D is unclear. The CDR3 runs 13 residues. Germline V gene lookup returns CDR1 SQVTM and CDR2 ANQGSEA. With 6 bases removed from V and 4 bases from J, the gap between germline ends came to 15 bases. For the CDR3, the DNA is TGCAGCGTATTGGCCGGGAGTGGCACTGAAGCTTTCTTT. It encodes CSVLAGSGTEAFF.

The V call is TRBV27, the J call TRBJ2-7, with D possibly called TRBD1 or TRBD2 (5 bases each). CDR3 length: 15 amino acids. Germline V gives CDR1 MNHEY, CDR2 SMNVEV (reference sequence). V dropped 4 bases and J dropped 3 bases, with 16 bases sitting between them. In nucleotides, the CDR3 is TGTGCCAGCAGTTCCTCCCCAAGGGACGGCTACGAGCAGTACTTC. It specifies CASSSSPRDGYEQYF.

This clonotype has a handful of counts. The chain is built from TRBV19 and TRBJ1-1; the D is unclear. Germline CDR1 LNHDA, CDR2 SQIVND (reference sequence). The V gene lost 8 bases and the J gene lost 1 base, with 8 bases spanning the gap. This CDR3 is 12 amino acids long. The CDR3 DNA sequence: TGTGCCAGTTCCCTCACGAACACTGAAGCTTTCTTT. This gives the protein CASSLTNTEAFF.

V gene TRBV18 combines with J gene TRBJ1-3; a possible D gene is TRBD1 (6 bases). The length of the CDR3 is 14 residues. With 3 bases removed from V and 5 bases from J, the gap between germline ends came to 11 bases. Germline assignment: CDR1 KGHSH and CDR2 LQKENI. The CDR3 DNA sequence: TGTGCCAGCTCACCGTCAGGGGTGAGAAACACCATATATTTT. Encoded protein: CASSPSGVRNTIYF.

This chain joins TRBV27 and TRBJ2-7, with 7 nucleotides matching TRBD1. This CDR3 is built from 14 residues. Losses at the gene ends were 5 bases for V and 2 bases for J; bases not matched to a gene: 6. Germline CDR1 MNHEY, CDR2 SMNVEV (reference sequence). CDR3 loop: CASSLRDRAYEQYF. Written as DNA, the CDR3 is TGTGCCAGCAGTCTCCGGGACAGAGCCTACGAGCAGTACTTC.

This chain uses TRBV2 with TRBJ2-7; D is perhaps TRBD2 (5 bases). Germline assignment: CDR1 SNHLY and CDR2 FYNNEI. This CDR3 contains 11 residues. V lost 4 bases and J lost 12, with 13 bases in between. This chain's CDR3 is CASSGLGELYF. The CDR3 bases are TGTGCCAGCAGTGGTCTCGGGGAGTTGTACTTC.

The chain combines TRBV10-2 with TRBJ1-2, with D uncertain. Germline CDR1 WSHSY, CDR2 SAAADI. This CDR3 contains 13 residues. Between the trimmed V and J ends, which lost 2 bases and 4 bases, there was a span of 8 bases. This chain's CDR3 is CASSEPGFYGYTF. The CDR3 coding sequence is TGCGCCAGCAGTGAGCCGGGATTCTATGGCTACACCTTC.

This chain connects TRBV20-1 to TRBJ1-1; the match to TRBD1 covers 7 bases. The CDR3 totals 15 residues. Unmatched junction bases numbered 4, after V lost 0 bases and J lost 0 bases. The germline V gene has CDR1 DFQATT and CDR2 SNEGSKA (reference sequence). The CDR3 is CSARDRGSMNTEAFF. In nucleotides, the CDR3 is TGCAGTGCTAGAGACAGGGGGTCGATGAACACTGAAGCTTTCTTT.

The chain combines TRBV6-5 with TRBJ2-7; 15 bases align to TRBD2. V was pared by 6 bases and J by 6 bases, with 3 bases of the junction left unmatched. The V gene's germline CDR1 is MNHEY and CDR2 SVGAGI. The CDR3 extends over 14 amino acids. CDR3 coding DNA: TGTGCCAGCAGGAAGGGACTAGCGGGAGGCGAGCAGTACTTC. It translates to CASRKGLAGGEQYF.

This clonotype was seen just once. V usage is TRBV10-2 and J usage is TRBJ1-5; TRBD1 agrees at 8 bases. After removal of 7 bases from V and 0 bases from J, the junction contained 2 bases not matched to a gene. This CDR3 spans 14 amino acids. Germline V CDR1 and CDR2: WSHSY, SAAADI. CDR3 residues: CASKQGVSNQPQHF. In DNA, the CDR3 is TGCGCCAGCAAACAGGGGGTTAGCAATCAGCCCCAGCATTTT.

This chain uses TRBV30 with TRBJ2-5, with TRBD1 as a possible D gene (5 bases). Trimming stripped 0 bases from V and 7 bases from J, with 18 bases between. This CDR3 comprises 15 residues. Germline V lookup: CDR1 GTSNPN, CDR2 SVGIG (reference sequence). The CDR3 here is CAWSVKRLGPGTQYF. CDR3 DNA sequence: TGTGCCTGGAGTGTAAAGAGGTTGGGGCCAGGGACCCAGTACTTC.

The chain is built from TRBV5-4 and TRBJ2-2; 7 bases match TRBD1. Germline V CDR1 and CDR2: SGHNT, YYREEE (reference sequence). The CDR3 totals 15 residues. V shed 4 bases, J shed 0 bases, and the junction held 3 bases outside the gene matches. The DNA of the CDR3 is TGTGCCAGCAGCGGACAGGCCGCGAACACCGGGGAGCTGTTTTTT. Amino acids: CASSGQAANTGELFF. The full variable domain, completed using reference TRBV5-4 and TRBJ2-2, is ETGVTQSPTHLIKTRGQQVTLRCSSQSGHNTVSWYQQALGQGPQFIFQYYREEENGRGNFPPRFSGLQFPNYSSELNVNALELDDSALYLCASSGQAANTGELFFGEGSRLTVL.

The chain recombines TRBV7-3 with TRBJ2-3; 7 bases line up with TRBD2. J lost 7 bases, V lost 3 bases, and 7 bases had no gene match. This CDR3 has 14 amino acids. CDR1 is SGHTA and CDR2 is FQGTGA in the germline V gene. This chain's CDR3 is CASSFGGGWNTQYF. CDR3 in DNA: TGTGCCAGCAGCTTCGGGGGAGGGTGGAATACGCAGTATTTT.

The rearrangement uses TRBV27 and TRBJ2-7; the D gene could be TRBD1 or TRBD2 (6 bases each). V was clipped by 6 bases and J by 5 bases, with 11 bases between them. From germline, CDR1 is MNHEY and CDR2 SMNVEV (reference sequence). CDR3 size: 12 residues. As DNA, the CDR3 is TGTGCCAGCAGAACCGGGGGCAACGAGCAGTACTTC. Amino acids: CASRTGGNEQYF.

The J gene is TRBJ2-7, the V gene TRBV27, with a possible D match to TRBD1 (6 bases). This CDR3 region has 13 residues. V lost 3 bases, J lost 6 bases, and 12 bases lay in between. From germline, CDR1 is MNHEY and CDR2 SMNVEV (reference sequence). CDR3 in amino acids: CASSFNRESEQYF. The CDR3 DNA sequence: TGTGCCAGCAGTTTTAACAGGGAGTCCGAGCAGTACTTC.

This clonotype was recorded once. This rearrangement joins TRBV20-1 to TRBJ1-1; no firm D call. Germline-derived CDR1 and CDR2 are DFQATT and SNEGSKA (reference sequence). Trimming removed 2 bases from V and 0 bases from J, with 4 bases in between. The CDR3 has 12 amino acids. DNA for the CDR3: TGCAGTGCTAGATCGGTGAACACTGAAGCTTTCTTT. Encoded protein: CSARSVNTEAFF.

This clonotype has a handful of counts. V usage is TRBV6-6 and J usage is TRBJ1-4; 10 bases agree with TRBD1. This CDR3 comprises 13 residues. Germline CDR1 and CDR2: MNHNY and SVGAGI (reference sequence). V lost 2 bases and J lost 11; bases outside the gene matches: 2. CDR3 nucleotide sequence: TGTGCCAGCAGTTACGGGACAGGGGAGAAACTGTTTTTT. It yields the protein CASSYGTGEKLFF.